This TCR beta chain derives from a study of blood T cell repertoires in COVID-19. Across the whole study: From the United States, Italy and Spain came samples of acute and convalescent COVID-19. Sources were T cells, B-cell-depleted T cells, or PBMCs; the material itself was cDNA or gDNA.

This CDR3 spans 14 amino acids. Per germline, CDR1 SNHLY and CDR2 FYNNEI. The V and J ends lost 3 bases and 0 bases respectively, with 6 bases between them. Some clones are missing from TCRdb's copy, which holds only in-frame ones; the method was immunoSEQ multiplex PCR. The table has a few hundred thousand clones, roughly 90% seen once. The Seattle site enrolled patients during active infection and followed them longitudinally. The clonotype comes from a man aged 18 to 30 with COVID-19, enrolled during active disease. Sequenced sample: peripheral blood. The chain is built from TRBV2 and TRBJ1-5; no clear D. The CDR3 region has the DNA TGTGCCAGCAGTGACATAGATAGCAATCAGCCCCAGCATTTT. Translation: CASSDIDSNQPQHF.